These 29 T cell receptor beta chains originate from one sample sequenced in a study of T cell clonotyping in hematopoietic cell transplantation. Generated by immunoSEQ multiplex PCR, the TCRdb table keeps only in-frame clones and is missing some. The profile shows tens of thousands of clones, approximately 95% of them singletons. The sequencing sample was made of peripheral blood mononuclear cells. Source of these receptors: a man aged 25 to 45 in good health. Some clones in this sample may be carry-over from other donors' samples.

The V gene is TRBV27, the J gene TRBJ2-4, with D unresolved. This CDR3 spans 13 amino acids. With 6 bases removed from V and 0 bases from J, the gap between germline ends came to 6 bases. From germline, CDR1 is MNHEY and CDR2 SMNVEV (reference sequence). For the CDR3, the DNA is TGTGCCAGCAGACAGCTAGCCAAAAACATTCAGTACTTC. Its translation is CASRQLAKNIQYF.

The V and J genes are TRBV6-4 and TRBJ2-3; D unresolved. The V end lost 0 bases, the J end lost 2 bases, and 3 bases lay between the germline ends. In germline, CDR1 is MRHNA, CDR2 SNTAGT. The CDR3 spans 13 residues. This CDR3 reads CASSDSTTDTQYF. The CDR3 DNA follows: TGTGCCAGCAGTGACTCGACCACAGATACGCAGTATTTT.

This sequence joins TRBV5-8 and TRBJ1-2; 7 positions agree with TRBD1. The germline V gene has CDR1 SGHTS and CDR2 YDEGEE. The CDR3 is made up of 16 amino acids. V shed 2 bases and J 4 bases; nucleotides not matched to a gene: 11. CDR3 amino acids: CASSLQDRKSIYGYTF. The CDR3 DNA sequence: TGTGCCAGCAGCTTACAGGACAGGAAGAGTATCTATGGCTACACCTTC.

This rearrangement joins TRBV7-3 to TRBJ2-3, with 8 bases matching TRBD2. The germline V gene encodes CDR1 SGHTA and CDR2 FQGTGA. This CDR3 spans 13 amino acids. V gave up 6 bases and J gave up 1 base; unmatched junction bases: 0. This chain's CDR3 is CASRLAGTDTQYF. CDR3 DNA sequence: TGTGCCAGCAGACTAGCGGGCACAGATACGCAGTATTTT.

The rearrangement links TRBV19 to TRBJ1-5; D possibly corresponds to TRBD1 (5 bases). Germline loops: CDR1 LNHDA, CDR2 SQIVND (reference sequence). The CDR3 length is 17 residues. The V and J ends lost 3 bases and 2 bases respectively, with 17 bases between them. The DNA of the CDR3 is TGTGCCAGTAGTATTCTTCCCCAGGGTATGGGCAATCAGCCCCAGCATTTT. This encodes CASSILPQGMGNQPQHF. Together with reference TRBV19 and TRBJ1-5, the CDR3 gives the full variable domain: DGGITQSPKYLFRKEGQNVTLSCEQNLNHDAMYWYRQDPGQGLRLIYYSQIVNDFQKGDIAEGYSVSREKKESFPLTVTSAQKNPTAFYLCASSILPQGMGNQPQHFGDGTRLSIL.

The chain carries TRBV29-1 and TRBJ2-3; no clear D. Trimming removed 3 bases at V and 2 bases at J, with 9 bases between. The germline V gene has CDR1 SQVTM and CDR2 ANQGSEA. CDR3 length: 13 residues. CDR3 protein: CSVEGLTTDTQYF. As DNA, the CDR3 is TGCAGCGTTGAGGGCCTAACCACAGATACGCAGTATTTT.

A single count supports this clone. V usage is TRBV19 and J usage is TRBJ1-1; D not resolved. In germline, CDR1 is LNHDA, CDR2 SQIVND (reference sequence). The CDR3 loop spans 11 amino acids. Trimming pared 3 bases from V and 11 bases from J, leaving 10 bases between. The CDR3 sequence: CASSIPPRAFF. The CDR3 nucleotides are TGTGCCAGTAGTATCCCCCCTCGGGCTTTCTTT.

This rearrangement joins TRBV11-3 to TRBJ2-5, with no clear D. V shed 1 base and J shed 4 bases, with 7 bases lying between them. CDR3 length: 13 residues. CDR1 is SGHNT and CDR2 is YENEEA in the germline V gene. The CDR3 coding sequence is TGTGCCAGCAGCTTAGTCGGAAGAGAGACCCAGTACTTC. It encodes CASSLVGRETQYF.

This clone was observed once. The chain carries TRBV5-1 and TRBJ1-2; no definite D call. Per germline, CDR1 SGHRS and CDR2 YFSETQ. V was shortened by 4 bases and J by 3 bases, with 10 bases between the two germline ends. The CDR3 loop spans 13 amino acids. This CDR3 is CASSHAVDYGYTF. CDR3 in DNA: TGCGCCAGCAGCCATGCCGTTGACTATGGCTACACCTTC.

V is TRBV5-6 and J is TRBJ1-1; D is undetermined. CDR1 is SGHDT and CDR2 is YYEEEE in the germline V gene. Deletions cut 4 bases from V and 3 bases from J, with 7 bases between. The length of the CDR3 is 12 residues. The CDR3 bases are TGTGCCAGCAGCCCGGGAGACACTGAAGCTTTCTTT. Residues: CASSPGDTEAFF. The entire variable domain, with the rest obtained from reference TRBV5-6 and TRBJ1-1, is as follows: DAGVTQSPTHLIKTRGQQVTLRCSPKSGHDTVSWYQQALGQGPQFIFQYYEEEERQRGNFPDRFSGHQFPNYSSELNVNALLLGDSALYLCASSPGDTEAFFGQGTRLTVV.

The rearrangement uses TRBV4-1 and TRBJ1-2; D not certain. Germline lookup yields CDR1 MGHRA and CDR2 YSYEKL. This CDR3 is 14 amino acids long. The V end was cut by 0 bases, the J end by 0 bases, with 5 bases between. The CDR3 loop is CASSQDRTNYGYTF. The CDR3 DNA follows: TGCGCCAGCAGCCAAGATCGGACTAACTATGGCTACACCTTC.

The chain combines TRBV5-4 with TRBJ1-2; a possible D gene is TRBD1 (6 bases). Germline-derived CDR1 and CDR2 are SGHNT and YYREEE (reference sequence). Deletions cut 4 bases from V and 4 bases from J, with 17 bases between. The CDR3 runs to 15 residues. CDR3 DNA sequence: TGTGCCAGCAGCGCGGACAGCCACGTCGGCTATGGCTACACCTTC. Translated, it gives CASSADSHVGYGYTF.

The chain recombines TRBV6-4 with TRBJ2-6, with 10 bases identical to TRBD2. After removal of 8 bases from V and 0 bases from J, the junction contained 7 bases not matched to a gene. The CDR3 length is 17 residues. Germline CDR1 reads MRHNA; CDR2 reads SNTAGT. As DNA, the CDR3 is TGTGCCAGCTTTGGACTAGCGGAGAGCTCTGGGGCCAACGTCCTGACTTTC. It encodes CASFGLAESSGANVLTF.

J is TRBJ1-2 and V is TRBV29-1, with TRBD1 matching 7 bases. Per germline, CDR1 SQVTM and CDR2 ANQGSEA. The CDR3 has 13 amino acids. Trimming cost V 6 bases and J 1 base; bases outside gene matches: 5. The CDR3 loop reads CSVGQVLNYGYTF. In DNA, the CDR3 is TGCAGCGTCGGACAGGTACTTAACTATGGCTACACCTTC. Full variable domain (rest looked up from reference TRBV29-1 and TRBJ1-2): SAVISQKPSRDICQRGTSLTIQCQVDSQVTMMFWYRQQPGQSLTLIATANQGSEATYESGFVIDKFPISRPNLTFSTLTVSNMSPEDSSIYLCSVGQVLNYGYTFGSGTRLTVV.

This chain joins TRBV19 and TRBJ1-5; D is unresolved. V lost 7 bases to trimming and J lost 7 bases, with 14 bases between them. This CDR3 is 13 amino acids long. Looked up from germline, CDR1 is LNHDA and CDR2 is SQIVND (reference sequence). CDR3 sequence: CASNENRDQPQHF. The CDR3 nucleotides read TGTGCCAGTAACGAGAATCGCGACCAGCCCCAGCATTTT.

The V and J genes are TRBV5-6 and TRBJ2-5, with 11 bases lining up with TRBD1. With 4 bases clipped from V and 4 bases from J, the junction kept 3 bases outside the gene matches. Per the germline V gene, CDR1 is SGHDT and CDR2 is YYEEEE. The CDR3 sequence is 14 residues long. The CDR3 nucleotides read TGTGCCAGCAGCGGACAGGGGGCGGGAGAGACCCAGTACTTC. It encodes CASSGQGAGETQYF.

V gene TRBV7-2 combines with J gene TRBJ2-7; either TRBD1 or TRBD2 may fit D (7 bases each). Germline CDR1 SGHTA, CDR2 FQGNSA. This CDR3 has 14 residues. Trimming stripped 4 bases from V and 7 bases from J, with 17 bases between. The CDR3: CASSWEGARGEQYF. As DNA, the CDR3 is TGTGCCAGCAGCTGGGAGGGGGCGCGAGGGGAGCAGTACTTC. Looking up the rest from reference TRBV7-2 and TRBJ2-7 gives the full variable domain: GAGVSQSPSNKVTEKGKDVELRCDPISGHTALYWYRQSLGQGLEFLIYFQGNSAPDKSGLPSDRFSAERTGGSVSTLTIQRTQQEDSAVYLCASSWEGARGEQYFGPGTRLTVT.

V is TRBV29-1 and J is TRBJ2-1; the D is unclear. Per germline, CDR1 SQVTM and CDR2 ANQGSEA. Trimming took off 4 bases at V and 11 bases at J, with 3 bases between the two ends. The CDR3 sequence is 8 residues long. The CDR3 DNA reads TGCAGCGTTGGCCAGCAGTTCTTC. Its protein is CSVGQQFF.

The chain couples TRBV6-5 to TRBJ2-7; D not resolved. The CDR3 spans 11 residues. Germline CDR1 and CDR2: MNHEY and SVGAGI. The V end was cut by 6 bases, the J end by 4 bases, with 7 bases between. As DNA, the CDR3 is TGTGCCAGCAGAGGACGGTACGAGCAGTACTTC. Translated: CASRGRYEQYF.

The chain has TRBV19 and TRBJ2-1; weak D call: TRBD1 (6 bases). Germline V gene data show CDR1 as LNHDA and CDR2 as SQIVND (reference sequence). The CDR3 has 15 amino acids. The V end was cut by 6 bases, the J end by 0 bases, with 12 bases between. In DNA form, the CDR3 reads TGTGCCAGTAGCCCTGCAGGGGTCTCCTACAATGAGCAGTTCTTC. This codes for CASSPAGVSYNEQFF.

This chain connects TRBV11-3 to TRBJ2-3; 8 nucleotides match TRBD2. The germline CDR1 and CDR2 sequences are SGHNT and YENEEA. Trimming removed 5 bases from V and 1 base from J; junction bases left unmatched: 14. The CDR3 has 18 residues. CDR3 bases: TGTGCCAGCAGCGTCAACCTACTAGCGGAGGAAGGCACAGATACGCAGTATTTT. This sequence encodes CASSVNLLAEEGTDTQYF.

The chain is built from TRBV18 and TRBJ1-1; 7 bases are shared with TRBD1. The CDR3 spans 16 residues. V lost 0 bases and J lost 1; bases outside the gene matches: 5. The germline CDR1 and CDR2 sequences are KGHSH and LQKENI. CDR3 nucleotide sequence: TGTGCCAGCTCACCACCGCTACGGGACAGGAACACTGAAGCTTTCTTT. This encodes CASSPPLRDRNTEAFF. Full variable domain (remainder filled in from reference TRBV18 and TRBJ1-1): NAGVMQNPRHLVRRRGQEARLRCSPMKGHSHVYWYRQLPEEGLKFMVYLQKENIIDESGMPKERFSAEFPKEGPSILRIQQVVRGDSAAYFCASSPPLRDRNTEAFFGQGTRLTVV.

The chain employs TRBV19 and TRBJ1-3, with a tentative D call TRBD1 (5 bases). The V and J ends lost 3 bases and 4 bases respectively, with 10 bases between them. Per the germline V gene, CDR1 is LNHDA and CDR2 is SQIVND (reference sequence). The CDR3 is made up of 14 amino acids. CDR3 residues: CASSIGGKGNTIYF. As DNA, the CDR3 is TGTGCCAGTAGTATCGGGGGAAAAGGAAACACCATATATTTT.

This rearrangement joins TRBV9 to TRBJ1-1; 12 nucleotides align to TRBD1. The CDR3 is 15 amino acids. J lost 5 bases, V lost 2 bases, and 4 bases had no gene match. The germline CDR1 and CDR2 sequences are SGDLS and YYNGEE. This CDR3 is CASSVGQGARTEAFF. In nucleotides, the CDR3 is TGTGCCAGCAGCGTGGGACAGGGGGCAAGAACTGAAGCTTTCTTT.

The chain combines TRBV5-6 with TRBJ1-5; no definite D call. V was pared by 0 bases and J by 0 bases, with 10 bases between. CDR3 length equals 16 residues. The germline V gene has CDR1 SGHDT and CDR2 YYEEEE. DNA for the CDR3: TGTGCCAGCAGCTTGGGCCTCAGAGGTAGCAATCAGCCCCAGCATTTT. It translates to CASSLGLRGSNQPQHF. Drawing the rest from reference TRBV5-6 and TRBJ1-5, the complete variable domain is DAGVTQSPTHLIKTRGQQVTLRCSPKSGHDTVSWYQQALGQGPQFIFQYYEEEERQRGNFPDRFSGHQFPNYSSELNVNALLLGDSALYLCASSLGLRGSNQPQHFGDGTRLSIL.

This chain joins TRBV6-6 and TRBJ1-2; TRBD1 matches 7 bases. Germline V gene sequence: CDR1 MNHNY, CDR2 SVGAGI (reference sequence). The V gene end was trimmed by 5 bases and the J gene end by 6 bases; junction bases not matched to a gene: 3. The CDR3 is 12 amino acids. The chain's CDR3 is CASSVTGDGYTF. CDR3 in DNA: TGTGCCAGCAGTGTAACAGGGGATGGCTACACCTTC.

CDR3 nucleotide sequence: TGTGCCAGCAGCTTAGATATAGGGGACAATCAGCCCCAGCATTTT. Residues: CASSLDIGDNQPQHF. The chain joins TRBV7-2 to TRBJ1-5, with a possible D match to TRBD1 (5 bases). The germline V gene encodes CDR1 SGHTA and CDR2 FQGNSA. CDR3 length: 15 residues. Trimming took off 1 base at V and 3 bases at J, with 10 bases between the two ends.

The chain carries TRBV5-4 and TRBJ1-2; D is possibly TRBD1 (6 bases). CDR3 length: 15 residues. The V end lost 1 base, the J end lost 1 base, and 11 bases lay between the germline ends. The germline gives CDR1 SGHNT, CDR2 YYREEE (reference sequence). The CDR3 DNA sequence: TGTGCCAGCAGCTTGTTGCAGGGGAATAACTATGGCTACACCTTC. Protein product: CASSLLQGNNYGYTF.

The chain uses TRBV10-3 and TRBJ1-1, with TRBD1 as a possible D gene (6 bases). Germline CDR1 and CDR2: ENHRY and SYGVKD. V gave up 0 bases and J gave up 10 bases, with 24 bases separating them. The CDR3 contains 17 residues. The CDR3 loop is CAISESTGLGSEYGAFF. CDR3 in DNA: TGTGCCATCAGTGAGTCGACAGGACTTGGCTCCGAATATGGAGCTTTCTTT.